The 21 T cell receptor beta chains below come from one sample, sequenced in a study of blood T cell repertoires in COVID-19. Sequencing was performed with immunoSEQ multiplex PCR; in TCRdb, only in-frame clones are kept and a portion is missing. The sample includes approximately 300,000 clones, 90% of them seen just once. The sequenced sample consisted of PBMCs or T cells enriched from blood (not recorded which). These TCRs come from a woman aged 30 to 39 who had been exposed to COVID-19.

V and J are TRBV27 and TRBJ2-7, with a weak D call TRBD2 (6 bases). CDR3 length: 15 amino acids. The germline V gene has CDR1 MNHEY and CDR2 SMNVEV (reference sequence). Deletions cut 2 bases from V and 3 bases from J, with 14 bases between. The DNA for the CDR3 is TGTGCCAGCAGTTTAGGGGGGAGTCTGAGCTACGAGCAGTACTTC. Amino acid sequence: CASSLGGSLSYEQYF.

The chain combines TRBV5-1 with TRBJ2-5; D is uncertain. V was pared by 2 bases and J by 5 bases, with 13 bases between. In germline, CDR1 is SGHRS, CDR2 YFSETQ. This CDR3 region has 14 residues. The CDR3 loop is CASSFGRWWETQYF. CDR3 coding DNA: TGCGCCAGCAGCTTCGGTCGGTGGTGGGAGACCCAGTACTTC. The full variable domain, rest sourced from reference TRBV5-1 and TRBJ2-5, is KAGVTQTPRYLIKTRGQQVTLSCSPISGHRSVSWYQQTPGQGLQFLFEYFSETQRNKGNFPGRFSGRQFSNSRSEMNVSTLELGDSALYLCASSFGRWWETQYFGPGTRLLVL.

This clone has just one count. The chain joins TRBV9 to TRBJ1-2, with TRBD1 as a possible D gene (5 bases). The CDR3 spans 14 residues. V gave up 3 bases and J gave up 4 bases, with 13 bases separating them. The germline gives CDR1 SGDLS, CDR2 YYNGEE. The CDR3 sequence: CASSGGRGLYGYTF. CDR3 DNA: TGTGCCAGCAGCGGAGGGAGGGGACTCTATGGCTACACCTTC.

The CDR3: CASTVGLPGNTEAFF. CDR3 nucleotides: TGTGCCAGTACCGTAGGCCTCCCAGGGAACACTGAAGCTTTCTTT. The chain combines TRBV19 with TRBJ1-1; D is unclear. Germline loops: CDR1 LNHDA, CDR2 SQIVND (reference sequence). There are 15 residues in the CDR3. Between the trimmed V and J ends, which lost 7 bases and 1 base, there was a span of 16 bases.

The chain uses TRBV7-2 and TRBJ2-7; 9 bases are a match to TRBD1. CDR3 length: 14 residues. V dropped 5 bases and J dropped 12; count of bases not matched to a gene: 14. The germline V gene encodes CDR1 SGHTA and CDR2 FQGNSA. The chain's CDR3 is CASSEGTGQLNWYF. CDR3 DNA sequence: TGTGCCAGCAGCGAAGGGACAGGGCAACTTAACTGGTACTTC.

The CDR3 sequence: CASSLKQGAEAFF. For the CDR3, the DNA is TGTGCCAGCAGCTTAAAGCAGGGGGCTGAAGCTTTCTTT. This chain connects TRBV7-3 to TRBJ1-1; the match to TRBD1 covers 7 bases. The V gene end was trimmed by 1 base and the J gene end by 6 bases; junction bases not matched to a gene: 2. This CDR3 has 13 residues. Per germline, CDR1 SGHTA and CDR2 FQGTGA.

A remark on this clone: In the same sample, other DNA sequences code for this CDR3. This chain connects TRBV5-1 to TRBJ1-5; 7 bases fit TRBD1. Looked up from germline, CDR1 is SGHRS and CDR2 is YFSETQ. V dropped 0 bases and J dropped 4; count of bases not matched to a gene: 4. This CDR3 region has 15 residues. This chain's CDR3 is CASSLAGQINQPQHF. CDR3 coding DNA: TGCGCCAGCAGCTTGGCGGGACAGATAAATCAGCCCCAGCATTTT.

V and J are TRBV5-1 and TRBJ1-2, with D perhaps TRBD1 (6 bases). The V end lost 5 bases, the J end lost 3 bases, and 20 bases lay between the germline ends. CDR3 length: 16 amino acids. Germline V gene data show CDR1 as SGHRS and CDR2 as YFSETQ. CDR3 coding DNA: TGCGCCAGCAGTAAGGACAGTACTTTGTGGGACTATGGCTACACCTTC. Amino acids: CASSKDSTLWDYGYTF.

This clone was counted once. V is TRBV5-1 and J is TRBJ2-2, with TRBD2 matching over 10 bases. The CDR3 covers 16 residues. Germline-derived CDR1 and CDR2 are SGHRS and YFSETQ. Trimming removed 4 bases from V and 3 bases from J; junction bases left unmatched: 6. The CDR3 loop reads CASSRSSGGYTGELFF. The CDR3 nucleotides read TGCGCCAGCAGCAGATCTAGCGGGGGATACACCGGGGAGCTGTTTTTT.

This clone was seen more than once but under ten times. The genes are TRBV7-2 and TRBJ1-2, with D perhaps TRBD1 (6 bases). The CDR3 runs to 14 residues. Germline V gene data show CDR1 as SGHTA and CDR2 as FQGNSA. Between the trimmed V and J ends, which lost 5 bases and 5 bases, there was a span of 15 bases. CDR3 loop: CASSLTRQAYGYTF. The CDR3 region has the DNA TGTGCCAGCAGCCTAACGCGACAGGCGTATGGCTACACCTTC.

The chain has TRBV5-8 and TRBJ2-3, with 16 bases aligning to TRBD2. The CDR3 covers 15 residues. The germline CDR1 and CDR2 sequences are SGHTS and YDEGEE. V lost 4 bases to trimming and J lost 11 bases; unmatched junction nucleotides: 7. CDR3 residues: CASSPGLAGGLVQYF. DNA of the CDR3: TGTGCCAGCAGCCCGGGACTAGCGGGGGGGCTGGTGCAGTATTTT.

The chain employs TRBV3-1 (or the pseudogene TRBV3-2) and TRBJ2-1, with D possibly TRBD2 on 7 matching bases. The germline V gene has CDR1 LGHDT and CDR2 YNNKEL (reference sequence). The CDR3 has 16 amino acids. With 3 bases removed from V and 2 bases from J, the gap between germline ends came to 14 bases. CDR3 amino acids: CASSHRGRVPYNEQFF. The CDR3 DNA follows: TGTGCCAGCAGCCATAGGGGGAGGGTTCCCTACAATGAGCAGTTCTTC.

V is TRBV5-1 and J is TRBJ1-3; weak D call: TRBD1 (5 bases). Looked up from germline, CDR1 is SGHRS and CDR2 is YFSETQ. V shed 4 bases and J shed 1 base, with 12 bases lying between them. The CDR3 is 15 residues long. The CDR3 sequence: CASSPGGGSGNTIYF. For the CDR3, the DNA is TGCGCCAGCAGCCCCGGGGGGGGGTCTGGAAACACCATATATTTT.

The chain links TRBV12-3 or TRBV12-4 to TRBJ1-2, with D possibly being TRBD1 (6 bases). Trimming took off 6 bases at V and 7 bases at J, with 15 bases between the two ends. The CDR3 extends over 13 amino acids. This CDR3 reads CASSPPGRGGYTF. As DNA, the CDR3 is TGTGCCAGCAGCCCCCCAGGCAGGGGTGGCTACACCTTC.

The chain links TRBV19 to TRBJ1-2, with D possibly being TRBD1 (6 bases). The germline V gene encodes CDR1 LNHDA and CDR2 SQIVND (reference sequence). V shed 5 bases and J shed 8 bases, with 12 bases lying between them. The CDR3 is made up of 12 amino acids. The CDR3 protein is CASSGQLSGYTF. DNA for the CDR3: TGTGCCAGTAGTGGACAGCTCAGCGGCTACACCTTC.

The gene calls are TRBV7-2 and TRBJ2-2; no clear D. The V end was cut by 1 base, the J end by 6 bases, with 9 bases between. Germline CDR1 SGHTA, CDR2 FQGNSA. This CDR3 has 14 residues. CDR3 region: CASSLDRVPGELFF. The CDR3 bases are TGTGCCAGCAGCTTAGACCGGGTCCCCGGGGAGCTGTTTTTT.

The chain carries TRBV4-3 and TRBJ2-5; weak D call: TRBD1 (6 bases). Germline V gives CDR1 LGHNA, CDR2 YSLEER. The germline V and J ends were trimmed by 0 bases and 6 bases, with 11 bases remaining between them. This CDR3 region has 14 residues. This CDR3 reads CASSQDVQGQTQYF. The CDR3 DNA reads TGCGCCAGCAGCCAAGACGTACAGGGACAGACCCAGTACTTC.

This clone was detected only once. The V and J genes are TRBV11-3 and TRBJ1-2; possible D gene TRBD1, 5 bases. This CDR3 comprises 14 residues. The germline CDR1 and CDR2 sequences are SGHNT and YENEEA. Trimming removed 2 bases from V and 6 bases from J, with 13 bases in between. Here the CDR3 DNA reads TGTGCCAGCAGCTTAATCGGGCAGGGAAATGGCTACACCTTC. This sequence encodes CASSLIGQGNGYTF.

In this sample, this clone turned up a few times. The V call is TRBV5-1, the J call TRBJ2-7; 7 nucleotides align to TRBD1. This CDR3 is 16 amino acids long. Germline V lookup: CDR1 SGHRS, CDR2 YFSETQ. V lost 0 bases and J lost 2; bases outside the gene matches: 8. The chain's CDR3 is CASSLAVSGGPYEQYF. The DNA of the CDR3 is TGCGCCAGCAGCTTGGCCGTGTCAGGGGGTCCCTACGAGCAGTACTTC. The variable domain in full, with the rest retrieved from reference TRBV5-1 and TRBJ2-7, is KAGVTQTPRYLIKTRGQQVTLSCSPISGHRSVSWYQQTPGQGLQFLFEYFSETQRNKGNFPGRFSGRQFSNSRSEMNVSTLELGDSALYLCASSLAVSGGPYEQYFGPGTRLTVT.

The rearrangement joins TRBV7-9 to TRBJ1-1; possible D gene TRBD1, 6 bases. The V end was cut by 4 bases, the J end by 0 bases, with 12 bases between. This CDR3 contains 15 residues. Germline CDR1 and CDR2: SEHNR and FQNEAQ (reference sequence). The DNA of the CDR3 is TGTGCCAGCAGCTCATTCGGACAGATGAACACTGAAGCTTTCTTT. It codes for CASSSFGQMNTEAFF.

The chain links TRBV6-1 to TRBJ1-6, with D tentatively TRBD1 (5 bases). Trimming stripped 4 bases from V and 5 bases from J, with 15 bases between. Per germline, CDR1 MNHNS and CDR2 SASEGT. The CDR3 contains 16 residues. The CDR3 is CASSVTQGRNNSPLHF. The DNA of the CDR3 is TGTGCCAGCAGTGTAACCCAGGGAAGGAATAATTCACCCCTCCACTTT.